Below are 5 T cell receptor beta chains sequenced from a single sample in a study of regulatory T cells in long-lasting Graves disease. Researchers made TCR beta libraries by using iRepertoire HTBI primers and running Arm-PCR on CDR3 regions. In TCRdb, the multiplex PCR reads were re-called with MiXCR into one record per CDR3 protein. The table records around 450,000 distinct CDR3 sequences, 15% of them present only once. Regarding time point: newly diagnosed GD, antithyroid drugs for less than 3 months. The TCR library was made from RNA extracted from PBMCs. Another study also made use of these data, one on T cells in Graves' hyperthyroidism and ophthalmopathy.

The source was peripheral blood mononuclear cells (PBMCs), collected at new diagnosis, from a patient treated with antithyroid drugs. These receptor sequences come from a woman aged 40 to 55 with Graves disease.

The CDR3 here is CSANLGLAGSDTQYF. CDR3 DNA: TGCAGTGCAAACCTGGGACTAGCGGGATCAGATACGCAGTATTTT. The chain employs TRBV20-1 and TRBJ2-3; 13 bases match TRBD2. J lost 4 bases, V lost 6 bases, and 7 bases had no gene match. The length of the CDR3 is 15 residues. From germline, CDR1 is DFQATT and CDR2 SNEGSKA (reference sequence).

The chain uses TRBV7-9 and TRBJ1-3; no reliable D call. V gave up 2 bases and J gave up 2 bases, with 7 bases separating them. The germline gives CDR1 SEHNR, CDR2 FQNEAQ (reference sequence). The CDR3 spans 14 residues. CDR3 nucleotides: TGTGCCAGCAGCTTATTCGGGGCTGGAAACACCATATATTTT. Its protein is CASSLFGAGNTIYF.

The table lists this clonotype with many counts. The chain links TRBV6-9 to TRBJ2-7, with no clear D. The CDR3 length is 12 residues. In germline, CDR1 is MNHGY, CDR2 SVAAGI. Deletions cut 3 bases from V and 9 bases from J, with 12 bases between. The CDR3 region has the DNA TGTGCCAGCAGTTACCCTAACGTCTGGCAGTACTTC. Protein sequence: CASSYPNVWQYF.

This clonotype has only a few counts. The V call is TRBV6-1, the J call TRBJ2-7; TRBD2 matches 10 bases. Germline V gene lookup returns CDR1 MNHNS and CDR2 SASEGT. J lost 5 bases, V lost 5 bases, and 12 bases had no gene match. This CDR3 region has 16 residues. The CDR3 protein is CASSLLSGRAHHEQYF. The CDR3 DNA reads TGTGCCAGCAGTCTCCTGAGCGGGAGGGCCCACCACGAGCAGTACTTC.

This clonotype was observed many times. The CDR3 region is CASGGESTEAFF. CDR3 DNA: TGTGCCAGCGGAGGGGAATCGACTGAAGCTTTCTTT. The rearrangement joins TRBV28 to TRBJ1-1, with D tentatively TRBD1 (5 bases). The CDR3 is 12 amino acids. V was cut by 8 bases and J by 5 bases, with 12 bases left in between. Germline V gene lookup returns CDR1 MDHEN and CDR2 SYDVKM.